This T cell receptor (beta chain) came from a study of shared clonotypes between healthy human individuals. Looking at the study overall: Ranging from 18 to 49 in age, donors were two women and a few men. Overall study results and limits: Memory subsets generally showed lower estimated richness than naive subsets. Rarefaction revealed incomplete sorted-subset sequencing despite large depth.

Profiling relied on immunoSEQ multiplex PCR, and the TCRdb table lists in-frame clones only, not all of them. The data contain 550,000 to 850,000 clones, roughly 70% of them singletons. Concerning this clone: The antigen remains unidentified.

Germline CDR1 is LNHDA and CDR2 is SQIVND (reference sequence). This CDR3 has 11 residues. Trimming pared 7 bases from V and 7 bases from J, leaving 7 bases between. This clonotype originated in a woman between 25 and 40 years old in good health. The chain is built from TRBV19 and TRBJ2-2; perhaps D is TRBD1 or TRBD2 (5 bases each). The specimen sequenced was memory CD4+ T cells sorted from blood. Documented subset: CD45RA-negative fraction. CDR3 amino acids: CASTRGGELFF. The CDR3 DNA follows: TGTGCCAGTACGAGGGGCGGGGAGCTGTTTTTT. Complete variable domain (other parts from reference TRBV19 and TRBJ2-2): DGGITQSPKYLFRKEGQNVTLSCEQNLNHDAMYWYRQDPGQGLRLIYYSQIVNDFQKGDIAEGYSVSREKKESFPLTVTSAQKNPTAFYLCASTRGGELFFGEGSRLTVL.